A single sample is the source of the 19 T cell receptor beta chains below, sequenced in a study of T cell changes during pregnancy in multiple sclerosis. Assay used: immunoSEQ multiplex PCR; TCRdb lists only in-frame clones, some missing. The data contain around 130,000 clones, roughly 97% of them singletons. The source was peripheral blood, collected after pregnancy. These receptor sequences come from a female donor with multiple sclerosis, enrolled in a pregnancy study.

The gene calls are TRBV2 and TRBJ1-1, with D unclear. V lost 2 bases and J lost 0, with 10 bases in between. The CDR3 totals 15 residues. Germline loops: CDR1 SNHLY, CDR2 FYNNEI. In DNA form, the CDR3 reads TGTGCCAGCAGTGAAACCCCAGGCCTGAACACTGAAGCTTTCTTT. Its translation: CASSETPGLNTEAFF.

CDR3 coding DNA: TGTGCCAGTAGCCCACTGGGGCAGTACACTGAAGCTTTCTTT. Residues: CASSPLGQYTEAFF. V gene TRBV19 combines with J gene TRBJ1-1; TRBD1 is a possible D gene (5 bases). Trimming stripped 6 bases from V and 3 bases from J, with 14 bases between. The CDR3 is made up of 14 amino acids. In germline, CDR1 is LNHDA, CDR2 SQIVND (reference sequence).

This rearrangement joins TRBV19 to TRBJ1-4, with D tentatively TRBD1 (5 bases). Germline V gives CDR1 LNHDA, CDR2 SQIVND (reference sequence). The CDR3 consists of 15 residues. V was cut by 1 base and J by 7 bases, with 13 bases left in between. CDR3: CASSIAGARSEKLFF. CDR3 DNA: TGTGCCAGTAGTATAGCTGGGGCAAGGAGTGAAAAACTGTTTTTT.

The rearrangement uses TRBV29-1 and TRBJ2-5; 9 nucleotides match TRBD2. With V trimmed by 4 bases and J by 5 bases, 14 bases remained unmatched. The CDR3 sequence is 16 residues long. Germline CDR1 and CDR2: SQVTM and ANQGSEA. CDR3 sequence (DNA): TGCAGCGTTGTGAAGGGGCGGGAGGGCCTCGGGGAGACCCAGTACTTC. It codes for CSVVKGREGLGETQYF.

The V call is TRBV6-5, the J call TRBJ2-1, with 11 nucleotides matching TRBD2. Trimming removed 2 bases from V and 6 bases from J; junction bases left unmatched: 6. CDR1 and CDR2 (germline): MNHEY, SVGAGI. This CDR3 has 16 amino acids. The CDR3 nucleotides are TGTGCCAGCAGTTACAAGGGACTAGCGGCTACCAATGAGCAGTTCTTC. Translation: CASSYKGLAATNEQFF.

The CDR3 DNA is TGTGCCAGCAGCACTAGTGGAGGCGGGGAGCTGTTTTTT. Amino acids: CASSTSGGGELFF. J is TRBJ2-2 and V is TRBV5-4, with TRBD2 as a possible D gene (5 bases). This CDR3 has 13 amino acids. CDR1 SGHNT and CDR2 YYREEE come from the germline V gene (reference sequence). Between the trimmed V and J ends, which lost 4 bases and 7 bases, there was a span of 11 bases.

This chain links TRBV2 with TRBJ2-7, with D unresolved. CDR1 and CDR2 from the germline V gene are SNHLY and FYNNEI. The V gene lost 5 bases and the J gene lost 4 bases, with 6 bases spanning the gap. The CDR3 has 11 amino acids. CDR3 bases: TGTGCCAGCAGTTTTCGTTACGAGCAGTACTTC. Translation: CASSFRYEQYF.

The chain uses TRBV2 and TRBJ2-3; 15 nucleotides match TRBD2. The CDR3 has 16 amino acids. Germline trimming cut 1 base from V and 5 bases from J; bases unmatched to any gene: 1. The germline gives CDR1 SNHLY, CDR2 FYNNEI. The CDR3 sequence: CASSEGGLAGGDTQYF. In nucleotides, the CDR3 is TGTGCCAGCAGTGAAGGGGGACTAGCGGGGGGAGATACGCAGTATTTT.

The chain employs TRBV7-3 and TRBJ2-1, with D possibly being TRBD2 (5 bases). V dropped 4 bases and J dropped 5 bases, with 9 bases sitting between them. The germline gives CDR1 SGHTA, CDR2 FQGTGA. The CDR3 extends over 13 amino acids. The DNA for the CDR3 is TGTGCCAGCAGCTCGGACTCTAACAATGAGCAGTTCTTC. Its translation is CASSSDSNNEQFF.

CDR3 bases: TGTGCCAGCCGTGCAGGACAGGGCCTCTCCTACGAGCAGTACTTC. This sequence encodes CASRAGQGLSYEQYF. The chain carries TRBV27 and TRBJ2-7, with 8 bases that match TRBD1. Trimming took 8 bases from V and 0 from J; bases not matched to a gene: 9. CDR3 length: 15 residues. CDR1 and CDR2 from the germline V gene are MNHEY and SMNVEV (reference sequence).

The DNA of the CDR3 is TGTGCCAGCAGCTCTATCCGCCGTCTAGCGGGAGGGCCGCTAAGTGAGCAGTTCTTC. The encoded protein is CASSSIRRLAGGPLSEQFF. This chain uses TRBV7-2 with TRBJ2-1; 12 positions match TRBD2. Germline V gene lookup returns CDR1 SGHTA and CDR2 FQGNSA. The J segment lost 9 bases and the V segment lost 4 bases, leaving 19 bases of the junction unmatched. This CDR3 region has 19 residues.

The J gene is TRBJ1-5, the V gene TRBV11-3, with 9 bases fitting TRBD1. Trimming cost V 5 bases and J 6 bases; bases outside gene matches: 2. The germline V gene encodes CDR1 SGHNT and CDR2 YENEEA. This CDR3 region has 13 residues. CDR3 in amino acids: CASSQQGAQPQHF. The CDR3 DNA is TGTGCCAGCAGCCAACAGGGGGCTCAGCCCCAGCATTTT.

J is TRBJ2-1 and V is TRBV11-3; a possible D gene is TRBD1 (5 bases). CDR3 size: 15 residues. Between the trimmed V and J ends, which lost 6 bases and 0 bases, there was a span of 12 bases. Germline CDR1 and CDR2: SGHNT and YENEEA. The CDR3 DNA reads as TGTGCCAGCAGTAGGGGAACCGGCTCCTACAATGAGCAGTTCTTC. Its protein is CASSRGTGSYNEQFF.

J is TRBJ2-7 and V is TRBV14; 7 bases fit TRBD1. V lost 1 base to trimming and J lost 8 bases; unmatched junction nucleotides: 11. This CDR3 has 15 amino acids. Germline V CDR1 and CDR2: SGHDN, FVKESK. CDR3 in DNA: TGTGCCAGCAGCCAAGGACGAGAGAGGGGGCGCAAGCAGTACTTC. This encodes CASSQGRERGRKQYF.

The rearrangement joins TRBV11-2 to TRBJ2-7, with a tentative D call TRBD1 (7 bases). Per the germline V gene, CDR1 is SGHAT and CDR2 is FQNNGV. The V end lost 2 bases, the J end lost 5 bases, and 16 bases lay between the germline ends. The CDR3 has 15 amino acids. The CDR3 nucleotides read TGTGCCAGCAGCTTATGGGGGAGGACAGGCGACGAGCAGTACTTC. This translates into CASSLWGRTGDEQYF.

The rearrangement joins TRBV6-6 to TRBJ1-3; maybe TRBD1 (6 bases). This CDR3 has 13 residues. CDR1 MNHNY and CDR2 SVGAGI come from the germline V gene (reference sequence). Trimming left V 7 bases short and J 5 bases short, with 12 bases between. The DNA for the CDR3 is TGTGCCAGCACTCGGACAGTAAGAAACACCATATATTTT. Protein: CASTRTVRNTIYF.

This clone has only one observation. This chain uses TRBV7-9 with TRBJ2-7; 9 nucleotides line up with TRBD2. CDR3 length equals 15 residues. Germline V lookup: CDR1 SEHNR, CDR2 FQNEAQ (reference sequence). J gave up 3 bases and V 5 bases, and 8 bases lay outside the gene matches. The DNA for the CDR3 is TGTGCCAGCAGCAGCGTAGCGGGAGTGTTCTACGAGCAGTACTTC. Translated, it gives CASSSVAGVFYEQYF.

The chain links TRBV28 to TRBJ1-5, with TRBD1 as a possible D gene (5 bases). This CDR3 region has 15 residues. V gave up 8 bases and J gave up 0 bases, with 14 bases separating them. Germline values: CDR1 MDHEN, CDR2 SYDVKM. DNA for the CDR3: TGTGCCAGCCGTCGGGCAGGGTATAGCAATCAGCCCCAGCATTTT. This sequence encodes CASRRAGYSNQPQHF. Based on the CDR3 plus reference TRBV28 and TRBJ1-5, the full variable domain is DVKVTQSSRYLVKRTGEKVFLECVQDMDHENMFWYRQDPGLGLRLIYFSYDVKMKEKGDIPEGYSVSREKKERFSLILESASTNQTSMYLCASRRAGYSNQPQHFGDGTRLSIL.

The J gene is TRBJ2-3, the V gene TRBV6-1, with TRBD2 matching over 11 bases. This CDR3 spans 17 amino acids. V lost 4 bases, J lost 4 bases, and 10 bases stayed unmatched. CDR1 MNHNS and CDR2 SASEGT come from the germline V gene. The CDR3 is CASSGYSGRAYADTQYF. The DNA of the CDR3 is TGTGCCAGCAGTGGCTATAGCGGGAGGGCCTACGCAGATACGCAGTATTTT.